This TCR beta chain appears in the sequencing data of a study of radiotherapy plus CTLA-4 blockade in lung cancer. The wider study: Disease control reached less than 40%, with objective responses in over 15%.

CDR3 size: 15 residues. The ends lost 0 bases at V and 5 bases at J; junction bases unmatched: 2. Germline loops: CDR1 MNHEY, CDR2 SMNVEV (reference sequence). Measured with immunoSEQ multiplex PCR; TCRdb has only the in-frame clones, and not every one. The sample consists of tens of thousands of clones, less than 80% of them appearing once. Comments on this clone: The antigen is not known.

General study results and limits: Radiotherapy plus ipilimumab was followed by expansion in blood of tumor-derived TCR clones.

Receiving focal radiation plus CTLA-4 blockade with ipilimumab were patients who had chemo-refractory metastatic non-small-cell lung cancer. V gene TRBV27 combines with J gene TRBJ2-7; 12 bases map to TRBD1. This clonotype originated in a human donor with non-small cell lung cancer that progressed on radiotherapy plus ipilimumab. Here the sequenced sample was peripheral blood, taken from a patient treated with radiotherapy plus ipilimumab. The CDR3 spells CASSLSGQGANEQYF. The CDR3 DNA follows: TGTGCCAGCAGTTTATCGGGACAGGGGGCTAACGAGCAGTACTTC.